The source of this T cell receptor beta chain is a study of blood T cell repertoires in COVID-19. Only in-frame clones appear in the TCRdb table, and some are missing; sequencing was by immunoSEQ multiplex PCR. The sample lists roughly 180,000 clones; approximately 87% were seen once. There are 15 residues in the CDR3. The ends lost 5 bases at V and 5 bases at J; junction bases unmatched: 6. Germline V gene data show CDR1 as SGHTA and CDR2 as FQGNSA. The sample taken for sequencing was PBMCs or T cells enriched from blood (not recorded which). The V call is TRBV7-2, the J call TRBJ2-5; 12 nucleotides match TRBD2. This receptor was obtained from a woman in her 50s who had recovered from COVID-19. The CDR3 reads CASSPSGGAWETQYF. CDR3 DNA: TGTGCCAGCAGCCCTAGCGGGGGGGCTTGGGAGACCCAGTACTTC.